The 6 T cell receptor beta chains in this list originate from one sample, sequenced in a study of blood T cells in healthy people across ages. It was with a sample-barcoded 5' primer and a J-beta primer mix that a second PCR of roughly 7 to 12 cycles was run. In TCRdb, the 5' RACE reads were re-called with MiXCR into one record per CDR3 protein. The sample has under 950,000 distinct CDR3 sequences; about 24% are singletons. The sample consisted of blood. The receptors here all came from a man between 65 and 85 years old in good health.

This chain connects TRBV19 to TRBJ1-5; D possibly corresponds to TRBD1 (5 bases). This CDR3 comprises 14 residues. Germline V gene sequence: CDR1 LNHDA, CDR2 SQIVND (reference sequence). Trimming took 4 bases from V and 2 from J, leaving 9 bases between them. The CDR3 bases are TGTGCCAGTAGTAGGGGGGACGGCAATCAGCCCCAGCATTTT. Translated, it gives CASSRGDGNQPQHF.

In regard to this clonotype: At one boundary the junction diverges from the germline segment, which might be a read error. The rearrangement uses TRBV5-6 and TRBJ2-5; no clear D gene. CDR1 is SGHDT, CDR2 YYEEEE, per germline. The CDR3 is 14 amino acids. The CDR3 loop reads CAGSLETNIPEQYF. The CDR3 DNA reads as TGTGCCGGCAGCTTGGAGACAAACATCCCTGAGCAGTACTTC.

The chain uses TRBV5-1 and TRBJ2-5, with a tentative D call TRBD2 (6 bases). Matching the DNA end better, TRBJ2-7 makes the J call doubtful. This CDR3 has 14 amino acids. Germline V gene data show CDR1 as SGHRS and CDR2 as YFSETQ. In nucleotides, the CDR3 is TGCGCCAGCAGCTTGGGGGACTCGAGCCACGAGCAGTACTTC. Its protein is CASSLGDSSHEQYF.

There are a few counts of this clonotype. This rearrangement joins TRBV6-6 to TRBJ1-1; TRBD1 matches 8 bases. The CDR3 has 15 residues. Per the germline V gene, CDR1 is MNHNY and CDR2 is SVGAGI (reference sequence). The J segment lost 7 bases and the V segment lost 2 bases, leaving 9 bases of the junction unmatched. As DNA, the CDR3 is TGTGCCAGCAGTTACCGACCCGACAGGGGTGGTGAAGCTTTCTTT. This encodes CASSYRPDRGGEAFF.

J is TRBJ2-5 and V is TRBV20-1, with D hard to call. Between the trimmed V and J ends, which lost 6 bases and 0 bases, there was a span of 11 bases. Looked up from germline, CDR1 is DFQATT and CDR2 is SNEGSKA (reference sequence). This CDR3 region has 13 residues. In nucleotides, the CDR3 is TGCAGTGCCATGCCCGGACACCAAGAGACCCAGTACTTC. Its protein product is CSAMPGHQETQYF.

This clonotype was detected a few times. The chain has TRBV20-1 and TRBJ2-5, with 10 bases matching TRBD2. The germline V gene has CDR1 DFQATT and CDR2 SNEGSKA (reference sequence). J lost 6 bases, V lost 4 bases, and 8 bases had no gene match. The CDR3 runs to 14 residues. In DNA, the CDR3 is TGCAGTGCTATCAGCGGGAGGGCCGTGAAGACCCAGTACTTC. The encoded protein is CSAISGRAVKTQYF.